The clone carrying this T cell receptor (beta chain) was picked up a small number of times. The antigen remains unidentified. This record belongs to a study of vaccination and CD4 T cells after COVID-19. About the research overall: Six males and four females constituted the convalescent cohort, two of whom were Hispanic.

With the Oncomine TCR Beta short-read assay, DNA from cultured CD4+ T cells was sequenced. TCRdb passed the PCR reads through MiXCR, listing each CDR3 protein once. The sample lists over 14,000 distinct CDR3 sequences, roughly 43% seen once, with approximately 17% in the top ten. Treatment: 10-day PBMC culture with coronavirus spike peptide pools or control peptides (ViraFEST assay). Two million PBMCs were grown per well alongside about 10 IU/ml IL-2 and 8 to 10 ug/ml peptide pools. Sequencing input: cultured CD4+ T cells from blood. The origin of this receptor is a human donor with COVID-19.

The CDR3, as DNA: TGCAGTGCTACTACTAGCGGGGGGCCGAACACCGGGGAGCTGTTTTTT. It specifies CSATTSGGPNTGELFF. The chain employs TRBV20-1 and TRBJ2-2; 12 nucleotides agree with TRBD2. This CDR3 is 16 amino acids long. Trimming removed 4 bases from V and 0 bases from J; junction bases left unmatched: 3. CDR1 and CDR2 from the germline V gene are DFQATT and SNEGSKA (reference sequence).